Listed below are T cell receptor beta chains from one sample, sequenced in a study of radiotherapy plus CTLA-4 blockade in lung cancer. This table comes from immunoSEQ multiplex PCR, and its TCRdb copy is limited to in-frame clones, with some not included. The table includes tens of thousands of clones, 80% to 90% detected once. The sample was peripheral blood, taken from a patient treated with radiotherapy plus ipilimumab. The receptors here all came from a human donor with non-small cell lung cancer whose response to radiotherapy plus ipilimumab could not be evaluated. CDR3s include the opening cysteine and the closing phenylalanine or tryptophan. The order of the fields is J gene, D gene, clone size, V gene, CDR3 DNA, CDR3 protein. A D gene is named only where the DNA matches it firmly. Clone size is stated in some rows and not others, as once, few, many or a class when expanded.

TRBJ2-2 NA NA TRBV9 TGTGCCAGCAGCGTACGGGGGTTGAACACCGGGGAGCTGTTTTTT CASSVRGLNTGELFF
TRBJ1-1 NA NA TRBV5-1 TGCGCCAGCAGCTTGGCTACAGGCGTCAACACTGAAGCTTTCTTT CASSLATGVNTEAFF
TRBJ1-1 TRBD1 NA TRBV4-1 TGCGCCAGCAGCGAAGTGGGACAGACGACTGAAGCTTTCTTT CASSEVGQTTEAFF
TRBJ2-7 NA few TRBV29-1 TGCAGCGCCGACAGGCACAGCTCCTACGAGCAGTACTTC CSADRHSSYEQYF
TRBJ1-1 NA NA TRBV6-5 TGTGCCAGCAGTTACTACCGAAATCACAGGAACGGAGCTTTCTTT CASSYYRNHRNGAFF
TRBJ1-2 TRBD1 NA TRBV11-2 TGTGCCAGCAGCTTAGACCTGGGACAGGCGAACTATGGCTACACCTTC CASSLDLGQANYGYTF
TRBJ1-5 NA once TRBV7-2 TGTGCCAGCAGCTTTACAGATTATAGCAATCAGCCCCAGCATTTT CASSFTDYSNQPQHF
TRBJ1-2 TRBD1 NA TRBV7-9 TGTGCCAGCAGCCCCCATAAGGGACAGGGCTTATTAGGTGGCTACACCTTC CASSPHKGQGLLGGYTF
TRBJ1-5 NA NA TRBV7-9 TGTGCCAGCAGCTCCGGATCACTAACCCAGCATTTT CASSSGSLTQHF
TRBJ1-2 TRBD1 NA TRBV18 TGTGCCAGCTCACTAAACACCGGGACAGAAGGGGGAGGCTACACCTTC CASSLNTGTEGGGYTF
TRBJ2-3 TRBD1 NA TRBV6-1 TGTGCCAGCAGTGGCGACAGGGGGGTAACAGATACGCAGTATTTT CASSGDRGVTDTQYF
TRBJ1-3 NA NA TRBV5-1 TGCGCCAGCAGCTTGGAGGGGGTTCCCTCTGGAAACACCATATATTTT CASSLEGVPSGNTIYF
TRBJ2-5 NA NA TRBV25-1 TGTGCCAGCAGTGAGAAGGCCAGGAGGGGAGAGACCCAGTACTTC CASSEKARRGETQYF
TRBJ2-5 TRBD2 NA TRBV4-3 TGCGCCAGCAGCCAAGATCGAGGACTAGCGCTAGAGACCCAGTACTTC CASSQDRGLALETQYF
TRBJ1-6 NA NA TRBV10-3 TGTGCCATCGGCCGGGGGACGAGCTCGGGGTCACCCCTCCACTTT CAIGRGTSSGSPLHF
TRBJ2-1 NA NA TRBV5-6 TGTGCCAGCAGGGGGGGTAAGAGCCTTTACAATGAGCAGTTCTTC CASRGGKSLYNEQFF
TRBJ2-7 NA NA TRBV11-2 TGTGCCAGCAGCTTAGGCGCCTACGAGCAGTACTTC CASSLGAYEQYF
TRBJ1-1 NA NA TRBV5-6 TGTGCCAGCAGCCAAATACACGCGAACACTGAAGCTTTCTTT CASSQIHANTEAFF
TRBJ2-7 TRBD1 NA TRBV11-2 TGTGCCAGCAGCTTACTGCCCGCGGGACAGGGTTACGAGCAGTACTTC CASSLLPAGQGYEQYF
TRBJ2-1 TRBD2 NA TRBV15 TGTGCCACCAGCGGCGGACTAGCGGGAATTAGTGTTGAGCAGTTCTTC CATSGGLAGISVEQFF
TRBJ1-3 TRBD1 NA TRBV6-5 TGTGCCAGCAGCCAACAGGGGTCCTCTGGAAACACCATATATTTT CASSQQGSSGNTIYF
TRBJ2-3 TRBD2 NA TRBV5-1 TGCGCCAGCAGCTTGGCCCCTAGCGGGACGGATACGCAGTATTTT CASSLAPSGTDTQYF
TRBJ2-3 TRBD2 NA TRBV7-2 TGTGCCAGCAGCTTCGGGGGGGGTGCTAGCACAGATACGCAGTATTTT CASSFGGGASTDTQYF
TRBJ2-7 TRBD1 NA TRBV6-1 TGTGCCAGCATCCTTGGGACAGCCAGCTCCTACGAGCAGTACTTC CASILGTASSYEQYF
TRBJ1-3 TRBD1 few TRBV4-3 TGCGCCAGCAGCCAAGAGCTGGACAGGGCTGGAAACACCATATATTTT CASSQELDRAGNTIYF
TRBJ1-2 NA once TRBV6-1 TGTGCCAGCAGTTCCCCGGTTGGCTATGGCTACACCTTC CASSSPVGYGYTF